This record concerns one TCR beta chain sequence. The target of this receptor is not known. No base quality information exists; no much larger clone differs at one position. These data originate in a study of cytomegalovirus exposure and HLA in healthy donors (dated 2017 in TCRdb). For the wider study: An earlier analysis of 587 of the donors reported 276 Gb of sequence data and 117 million unique TCR beta sequences obtained from around 190 million T cells. Every repertoire in the discovery cohort had been generated on one and the same sequencing platform. Typing coverage differed by locus: A, B, C, DRB1 and DQB1 were typed in roughly 629-630 donors, DQA1 in about 560, DPA1 in roughly 590, and DPB1 in about 450. In addition to the first cohort of about 650 subjects, a separate validation cohort of approximately 110 different subjects was used. HLA typing included class I and class II loci at four-digit resolution. Donor age, sex, ethnicity and CMV serostatus were compiled together with the repertoire data. Of the 300 to 400 genotyped donors, about 80% fell in the genetic ancestry cluster associated with self-reported Caucasian donors. A later analysis re-analyzed previously published TCR beta repertoires from several hundred donors and added high-resolution HLA genotyping to study TCR occurrence patterns. Across around 400 genotyped donors of the cohort, an average of about 240,000 unique TCR beta nucleotide sequences per donor were sequenced, and approximately 17% of those sequences were non-productive. The study aimed to test whether cataloging public T cell receptors could reveal signatures of past pathogen exposure. Approximately 300 gigabases of sequencing data and tens of millions of unique TCR sequences were included in an early release covering 550 to 650 HLA-typed donors. A handful of DR-DQ haplotypes were handled as single units for association and clustering because linkage in the cohort was strong. The study profiled the T cell repertoires of 666 subjects by immunosequencing and related them to cytomegalovirus serostatus. To decide whether each TCR beta V gene segment behaved as functional or pseudogenic, an earlier analysis of some 570 of the donors relied on high-throughput TCR beta sequencing. In the later analysis, no new phenotypic data were used to find candidate immune exposures; instead, reliance was placed on TCR beta sequences and their occurrence across donors. The study combined high-throughput TCR immunosequencing, statistical association of individual TCRs with disease status, and machine learning to predict cytomegalovirus infection status. A later genetic analysis took genome-wide SNP genotypes for about 60% of the roughly 670 donors and used that subset as a discovery cohort. The full study reports these points: Correlated functional status among segregating V segments might reflect linkage disequilibrium, but an unknown experimental factor could not be ruled out. Broadly in line with IMGT annotations, most TCR beta V segments showed up in productive rearrangements about 90% or about 30% of the time in an earlier analysis of about 500 of the donors. V-gene and J-gene trimming of TCR beta chains was associated with a missense DCLRE1C variant in a later genetic analysis, and the association was replicated in an independent cohort. When HLA alleles, especially DR and DQ, strongly co-occurred, TCR associations were difficult to assign to individual alleles. A later analysis found that HLA-associated TCR beta chains were more clonally expanded and had lower generation probabilities than equally common non-associated chains. A cluster of highly shared sequence variants was judged likely to represent a technical artifact of the sequencing pipeline. According to a later analysis, parvovirus B19, influenza, CMV and Epstein-Barr virus appeared linked to several top co-occurrence clusters. According to a later analysis, TCR association rates differed among HLA loci, with DRB1 alleles showing the most associated TCRs and HLA-C alleles showing the fewest. Presence/absence analyses assumed roughly uniform sequencing depth across donors, an assumption that may not hold. In the study, approximately 160 TCR beta chains were listed as associated with cytomegalovirus. Because some donors lacked HLA typing at each locus, the association tests relied only on the typed subset. A few of the identified cytomegalovirus-associated TCR beta chains were confirmed in vitro to be specific for cytomegalovirus antigens. A later genetic analysis reported fewer N-insertions in productive TCRs among donors in an Asian-associated ancestry cluster than the roughly 700-donor mean. The authors suggested that the approach could potentially be generalized to other disease states and immunological phenotypes. Cytomegalovirus status was reported to be diagnosed by the classifier with high specificity and sensitivity in both the original and validation cohorts. The 87-base-pair reads could not distinguish some IMGT-functional V segments, including TRBV6-2 and TRBV6-3, so those segments were excluded. In a later analysis, around 17,000 TCR beta sequences were associated with specific HLA alleles at a false discovery rate of 0.05. Only TCR beta chains were sequenced in this cohort, and the absence of alpha or paired-chain data limited detectable features. Most TCR sequences were observed very rarely across donors, whereas some public TCRs were present in many individuals. Because counts were too low, approximately 18 rarely observed V segments, including chromosome 9 orphons, were excluded from the earlier analysis of 587 of the donors. A further reported finding was that TCR beta sequences accurately predicted the HLA-A and HLA-B alleles for most subjects in the first cohort. According to a later analysis, most CMV-associated TCR beta chains appeared to be HLA-restricted, and the HLA associations seemed to be driven largely by CMV exposure. The only immune exposure information available for the cohort was CMV serostatus.

Between the V and J ends, shortened by 5 bases and 10 bases respectively, the junction contains 9 bases. From the cysteine through the phenylalanine, the CDR3 covers 11 amino acids. The CDR3 DNA has 33 bases and is translated from base 1. From a lookup of the germline V gene (reference sequence), CDR1 and CDR2 are LNHDA and SQIVND. The library was generated by the immunoSEQ multiplex PCR assay. The multiplex PCR relied on a mix of 60 forward primers for TCR Vbeta segments and 13 reverse primers for TCR Jbeta segments. The CDR3 region of rearranged TCR beta genes was amplified from genomic DNA by a multiplex PCR assay. Amplified TCR beta libraries were sequenced as 87-base-pair reads on the Illumina HiSeq System. From the authors' description of their analysis: In a later analysis, tens of millions of unique TCR beta chains were counted across the approximately 670 repertoires, and roughly 10 million of these chains were shared by at least two donors. To remove PCR and sequencing errors, raw reads were error-corrected and collapsed into unique sequences using a nearest-neighbor algorithm that merged closely related sequences. To assign V, D and J gene segments, CDR3 sequences were aligned to IMGT reference sequences. Each retained sequence needed at least a six-nucleotide match to both a V gene segment and a J gene segment. Rearrangements were called productive when the CDR3 lacked stop codons and stayed in frame with V and J; all others were non-productive. CDR3 was defined according to IMGT convention as the region running from the second conserved V-encoded cysteine to the conserved J-encoded phenylalanine. The earlier analysis of fewer than 750 of the donors excluded sequences that lacked an unambiguous match to a single V gene segment. An earlier analysis of under 750 of the donors called V segments functional above 56.7% productive rearrangements and segregating when the between-donor standard deviation exceeded 5%. A statistical classification framework was developed to diagnose cytomegalovirus status using the catalog of TCR beta chain sequences. V and J gene assignment, in a later analysis, came from comparing TCR nucleotide sequences with IMGT/GENE-DB human TR gene sequences. Using the TCRdist pipeline, a later analysis assigned CDR3 sequences along with most-parsimonious VDJ recombination scenarios. A later analysis defined each TCR beta chain by its CDR3 amino acid sequence plus V-gene family, and excluded reads lacking a unique V-gene family. As a way to deal with suspected cross-contamination and a sequencing artifact, a later analysis dropped hundreds of nucleotide sequences that were highly shared and had low generation probability. In a later analysis, a clonal expansion index was calculated for each public chain from normalized within-repertoire ranks of inferred template counts. Generation probabilities in a later analysis came from a VDJ recombination model fitted to out-of-frame rearrangements, and those results were checked against IGoR. Hypergeometric tests were used in a later analysis to score TCR-TCR, TCR-HLA and TCR-CMV co-occurrence, with a repertoire-size bias correction applied to the TCR pairs. To estimate false discovery rates, a later analysis permuted the HLA or CMV assignments 20 times. A later analysis grouped co-occurring TCRs with DBSCAN, adding TCRdist sequence similarity when clustering within HLA-allele-positive subsets. For co-occurrence clustering, repertoires with fewer than 30,000 or more than 120,000 public chains were excluded, along with 5 or 6 repertoires with anomalous nucleotide sharing. The clones in this table, taken by TCRdb from immuneACCESS, are in-frame only. Not every clone is retained; where verified, under half of the shortfall comes from an unresolved V gene, and the cause of the rest is unknown. Clone size and the V and J calls come from that table; the DNA yielded D and trimming. Here the sample has 80,000 to 100,000 clones; 55% to 80% occur a single time. The ten largest clones add up to over 1% of the sample.

The cohort was made up of around 720 healthy bone marrow donors. At the time of sampling, all cohort members were nominally healthy, though unrecorded immune exposures were likely present. The donor tested CMV seronegative, placing the donor among the roughly 400 seronegative members of the cohort. A peripheral blood sample was provided by each donor, and peripheral blood mononuclear cells were used for TCR beta sequencing. Genomic DNA extraction from the blood cell samples was performed with the Qiagen DNeasy Blood Extraction Kit. This receptor was taken from a female donor in good health and CMV-seronegative. Source material: PBMCs. The chain employs TRBV19 and TRBJ2-1, with a tentative D gene TRBD1 over 5 matching bases. The CDR3 protein sequence reads: CASSPGIEQFF. The bases read TGTGCCAGTAGTCCAGGGATCGAGCAGTTCTTC.